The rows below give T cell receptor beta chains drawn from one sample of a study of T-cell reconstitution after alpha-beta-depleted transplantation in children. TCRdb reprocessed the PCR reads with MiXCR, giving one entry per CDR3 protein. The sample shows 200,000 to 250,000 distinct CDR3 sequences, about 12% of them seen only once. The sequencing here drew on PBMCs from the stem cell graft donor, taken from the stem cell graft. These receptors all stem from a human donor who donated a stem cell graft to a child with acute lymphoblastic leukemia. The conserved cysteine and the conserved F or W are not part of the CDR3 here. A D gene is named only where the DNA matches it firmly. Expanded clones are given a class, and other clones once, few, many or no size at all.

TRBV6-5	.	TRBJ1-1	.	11	ASSYSRRGEAF
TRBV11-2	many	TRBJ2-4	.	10	ASSSPGNIQY
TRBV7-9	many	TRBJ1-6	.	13	ASSPWWETDSPLH
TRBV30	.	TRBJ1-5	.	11	AWRTGPGQPQH
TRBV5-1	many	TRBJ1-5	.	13	ASSLGGYSNQPQH
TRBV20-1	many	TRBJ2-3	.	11	SAFRDETDTQY
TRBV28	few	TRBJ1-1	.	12	ASSLPTMNTEAF
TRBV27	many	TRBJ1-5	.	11	ASSSDSNQPQH
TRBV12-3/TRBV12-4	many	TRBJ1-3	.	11	ASRGDSGNTIY
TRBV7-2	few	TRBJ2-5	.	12	ASSPGGGQETQY